The entry below describes one TCR beta chain. Generated by immunoSEQ multiplex PCR, the TCRdb table keeps only in-frame clones and is missing some. The table has 540,000 or so clones, around nine tenths seen once. The trim removed 7 bases at V and 4 bases at J, leaving 12 bases unmatched. The CDR3 contains 15 residues. CDR1 is SEHNR, CDR2 FQNEAQ, per germline (reference sequence). The data were taken from a study of blood T cell repertoires in COVID-19. In the study overall: T cells, B-cell-depleted T cells, or PBMCs provided the cDNA or gDNA that served as material.

The clonotype comes from a woman aged 45-65 years with COVID-19, enrolled during active disease. The chain recombines TRBV7-9 with TRBJ1-1; 7 bases agree with TRBD1. The specimen sequenced was peripheral blood. In DNA form, the CDR3 reads TGTGCCAGCAACCATAGGGACAGTCGGGCCACTGAAGCTTTCTTT. Translated: CASNHRDSRATEAFF.